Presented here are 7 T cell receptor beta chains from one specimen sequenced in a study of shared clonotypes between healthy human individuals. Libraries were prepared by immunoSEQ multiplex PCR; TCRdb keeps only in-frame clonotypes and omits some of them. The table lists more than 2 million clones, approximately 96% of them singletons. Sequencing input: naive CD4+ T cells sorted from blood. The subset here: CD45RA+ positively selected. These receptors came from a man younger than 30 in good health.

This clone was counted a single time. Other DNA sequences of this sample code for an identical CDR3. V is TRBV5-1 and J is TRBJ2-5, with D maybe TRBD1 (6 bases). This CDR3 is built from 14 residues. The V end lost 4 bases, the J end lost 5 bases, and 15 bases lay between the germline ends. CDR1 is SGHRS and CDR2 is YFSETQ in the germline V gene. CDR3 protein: CASSPGTSEETQYF. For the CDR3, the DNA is TGCGCCAGCAGCCCCGGGACATCGGAGGAGACCCAGTACTTC.

The CDR3 sequence is CASSEQGSLKETQYF. The CDR3, as DNA: TGCGCCAGCAGCGAACAGGGGTCATTGAAGGAGACCCAGTACTTC. The rearrangement uses TRBV10-2 and TRBJ2-5; 7 positions match TRBD1. J lost 5 bases, V lost 6 bases, and 12 bases had no gene match. This CDR3 spans 15 amino acids. Germline lookup yields CDR1 WSHSY and CDR2 SAAADI.

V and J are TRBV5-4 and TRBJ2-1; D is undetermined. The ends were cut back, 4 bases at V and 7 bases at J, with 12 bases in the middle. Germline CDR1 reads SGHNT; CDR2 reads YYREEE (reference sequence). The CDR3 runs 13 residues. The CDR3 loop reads CASSTRSGNEQFF. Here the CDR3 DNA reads TGTGCCAGCAGCACCCGTTCCGGAAATGAGCAGTTCTTC.

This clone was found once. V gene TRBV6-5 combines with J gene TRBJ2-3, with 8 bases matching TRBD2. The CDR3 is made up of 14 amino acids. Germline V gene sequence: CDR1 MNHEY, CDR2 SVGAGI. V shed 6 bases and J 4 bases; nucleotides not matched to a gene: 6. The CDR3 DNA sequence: TGTGCCAGCAGACGAGCGGGAGCAGCAGATACGCAGTATTTT. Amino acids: CASRRAGAADTQYF.

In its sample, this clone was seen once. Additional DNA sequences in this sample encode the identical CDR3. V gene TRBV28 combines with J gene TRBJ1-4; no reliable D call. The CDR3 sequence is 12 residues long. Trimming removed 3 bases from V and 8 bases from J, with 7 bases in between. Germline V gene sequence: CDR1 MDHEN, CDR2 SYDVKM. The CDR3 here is CASSLVGEKLFF. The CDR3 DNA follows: TGTGCCAGCAGTTTGGTCGGCGAAAAACTGTTTTTT.

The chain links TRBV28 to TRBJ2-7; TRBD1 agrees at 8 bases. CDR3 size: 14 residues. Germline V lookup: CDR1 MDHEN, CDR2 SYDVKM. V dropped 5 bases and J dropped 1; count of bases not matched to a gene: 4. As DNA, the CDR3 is TGTGCCAGCAGTACGCGACAGGGGTCCTACGAGCAGTACTTC. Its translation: CASSTRQGSYEQYF.

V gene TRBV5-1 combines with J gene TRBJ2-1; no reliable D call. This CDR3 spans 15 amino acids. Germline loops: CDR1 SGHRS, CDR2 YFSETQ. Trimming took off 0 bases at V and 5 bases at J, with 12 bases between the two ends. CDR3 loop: CASSLGSRSDNEQFF. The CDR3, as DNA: TGCGCCAGCAGCTTGGGTAGCAGATCAGACAATGAGCAGTTCTTC. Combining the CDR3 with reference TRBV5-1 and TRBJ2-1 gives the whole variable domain KAGVTQTPRYLIKTRGQQVTLSCSPISGHRSVSWYQQTPGQGLQFLFEYFSETQRNKGNFPGRFSGRQFSNSRSEMNVSTLELGDSALYLCASSLGSRSDNEQFFGPGTRLTVL.